This record looks at one T cell receptor (beta chain) sequence and its context. Its target antigen remains unknown. Per-nucleotide qualities are absent, and no much larger clonotype sits a single base away. The entry originates in a study of cytomegalovirus exposure and HLA in healthy donors (TCRdb year 2017). Regarding the study in general: According to an earlier analysis of 587 of the donors, 150 million to 200 million T cells yielded 120 million or so unique TCR beta sequences and about 280 Gb of sequence data. An early release covering over 500 HLA-typed donors comprised about 300 gigabases of sequencing data and around 85 million unique TCR sequences. The genetic ancestry cluster associated with self-reported Caucasian donors included around 76% of the roughly 380 genotyped donors. The study aimed to test whether signatures of past pathogen exposure could be identified by cataloging public T cell receptors. The T cell repertoires of under 750 subjects were profiled by immunosequencing and related to cytomegalovirus serostatus. A separate validation cohort of approximately 120 different subjects was used in addition to the roughly 670-subject first cohort. To predict cytomegalovirus infection status, the study brought together high-throughput TCR immunosequencing, statistical association of individual TCRs with disease status, and machine learning. In a later analysis, previously published TCR beta repertoires from about 670 donors were re-analyzed and high-resolution HLA genotyping was added so that TCR occurrence patterns could be studied. Rather than drawing on any new phenotypic data, the later analysis identified candidate immune exposures from TCR beta sequences and the way those sequences occurred across donors. An earlier analysis of more than 450 of the donors used high-throughput TCR beta sequencing to judge whether each TCR beta V gene segment behaved as functional or pseudogenic. Donor age, sex, ethnicity and CMV serostatus were collected together with the repertoire data. Genome-wide SNP genotypes for about three fifths of the roughly 700 donors were used in a later genetic analysis, which treated that subset as a discovery cohort. Every discovery cohort repertoire had been produced on one sequencing platform. Class I and class II HLA loci were covered by the typing at four-digit resolution. Typing coverage varied by locus: roughly 620-640 donors for A, B, C, DRB1 and DQB1; roughly 520 for DQA1; more than 600 for DPA1; around 450 for DPB1. Four to six DR-DQ haplotypes were handled as single units for association and clustering because linkage in the cohort was strong. Among approximately 370 genotyped donors of the cohort, an average of roughly 230,000 unique TCR beta nucleotide sequences was sequenced per donor, of which about 19% were non-productive. The full study reports these points: Across donors, most TCR sequences were observed very rarely, whereas some public TCRs were present in many individuals. A cluster of highly shared sequence variants was judged likely to represent a technical artifact of the sequencing pipeline. The authors suggested that the approach could potentially be generalized to other disease states and immunological phenotypes. Strong co-occurrence of HLA alleles, especially DR and DQ, made assigning TCR associations to individual alleles difficult. A later analysis found that most CMV-associated TCR beta chains appeared HLA-restricted, with HLA associations seemingly driven largely by CMV exposure. A further reported finding was that TCR beta sequences accurately predicted the HLA-A and HLA-B alleles for most subjects in the first cohort. A few of the identified cytomegalovirus-associated TCR beta chains were confirmed in vitro to be specific for cytomegalovirus antigens. A later genetic analysis associated a missense DCLRE1C variant with V-gene and J-gene trimming of TCR beta chains, and an independent cohort replicated the association. A later genetic analysis reported fewer N-insertions in productive TCRs among donors in an Asian-associated ancestry cluster than the roughly 700-donor mean. In the study, 150 to 200 TCR beta chains were listed as associated with cytomegalovirus. A later analysis found that TCR association rates varied across HLA loci, with DRB1 alleles showing the most associated TCRs and HLA-C alleles the fewest. Over 15 rarely observed V segments, including chromosome 9 orphons, were excluded from the earlier analysis of 550 to 700 of the donors because counts were too low. The classifier was reported to diagnose cytomegalovirus status with high specificity and sensitivity in both the original cohort and the validation cohort. Only TCR beta chains were sequenced in this cohort, and the absence of alpha or paired-chain data limited detectable features. Because some donors lacked HLA typing at each locus, the association tests relied only on the typed subset. Several of the top co-occurrence clusters appeared to be linked to parvovirus B19, influenza, CMV and Epstein-Barr virus, according to a later analysis. Immune exposure information for the cohort was limited to CMV serostatus. A later analysis associated 15,000 or so TCR beta sequences with specific HLA alleles at a false discovery rate of 0.05. Linkage disequilibrium might explain the correlated functional status among segregating V segments, but an unknown experimental factor could not be excluded. In a later analysis, HLA-associated TCR beta chains were found to be more clonally expanded and to have lower generation probabilities than equally common non-associated chains. Because the 87-base-pair reads could not distinguish some IMGT-functional V segments, including TRBV6-2 and TRBV6-3, those segments were excluded. In an earlier analysis of approximately 590 of the donors, most TCR beta V segments were observed in productive rearrangements about 90% or about 30% of the time, broadly matching IMGT annotations. The presence/absence analyses assumed that sequencing depth was roughly uniform across donors, and that assumption may not be true.

Receptor amplification or capture employed the immunoSEQ multiplex PCR assay. For the multiplex PCR, a mixture combining 60 forward primers for TCR Vbeta segments and 13 reverse primers for TCR Jbeta segments was used. The CDR3 region of rearranged TCR beta genes was amplified from genomic DNA by a multiplex PCR assay. The Illumina HiSeq System was used to sequence the amplified TCR beta libraries as 87-base-pair reads. Processing in the source paper ran as follows. A later analysis tallied around 87 million unique TCR beta chains across the 666 repertoires, and some 12 million of those chains were shared by two or more donors. Raw reads were error-corrected and collapsed into unique sequences with a nearest-neighbor algorithm that merged closely related sequences to remove PCR and sequencing errors. To assign V, D and J gene segments, CDR3 sequences were aligned to IMGT reference sequences. For a sequence to be retained, at least a six-nucleotide match to both a V gene segment and a J gene segment was required. Rearrangements were classified as productive when the CDR3 lacked stop codons and remained in frame with V and J, and all other rearrangements were classified as non-productive. CDR3 was defined by IMGT convention, running from the second conserved V-encoded cysteine to the conserved J-encoded phenylalanine. In an earlier analysis of around 600 of the donors, sequences lacking an unambiguous match to a single V gene segment were excluded. In an earlier analysis of 587 of the donors, V segments were called functional above 56.7% productive rearrangements and were called segregating when the between-donor standard deviation exceeded 5%. A statistical classification framework was developed to diagnose cytomegalovirus status using the catalog of TCR beta chain sequences. V and J gene assignment, in a later analysis, came from comparing TCR nucleotide sequences with IMGT/GENE-DB human TR gene sequences. In a later analysis, CDR3 sequences and most-parsimonious VDJ recombination scenarios were assigned using the TCRdist pipeline. In a later analysis, each TCR beta chain was defined by its CDR3 amino acid sequence together with its V-gene family, and reads without a unique V-gene family were excluded. To address suspected cross-contamination and a sequencing artifact, a later analysis removed a few hundred highly shared, low-generation-probability nucleotide sequences. For each public chain, a later analysis derived a clonal expansion index from normalized ranks of inferred template counts within each repertoire. In a later analysis, generation probabilities were computed with a VDJ recombination model fitted to out-of-frame rearrangements, and the resulting probabilities were checked against IGoR. In a later analysis, hypergeometric tests were used to score TCR-TCR, TCR-HLA and TCR-CMV co-occurrence, with a repertoire-size bias correction applied to TCR pairs. False discovery rates were estimated in a later analysis by permuting HLA or CMV assignments 20 times. In a later analysis, co-occurring TCRs were grouped using DBSCAN, with TCRdist sequence similarity added in when clustering inside HLA-allele-positive subsets. Repertoires with fewer than 30,000 or more than 120,000 public chains, plus five repertoires with anomalous nucleotide sharing, were excluded from co-occurrence clustering. TCRdb retrieved this table from immuneACCESS and kept in-frame rearrangements only. Not all clones are present; in checked studies, unresolved V genes account for under half, and no reason is known for the remainder. D and trimming come from the DNA, and the V and J calls and clone size come from that table. The sample includes roughly 190,000 clones, with over 75% observed a single time. The top ten clonotypes cover 6.3% of the sample.

Based on the germline V gene (reference sequence), the CDR1 and CDR2 sequences are LNHDA and SQIVND. Ends trimmed: V by 5 bases, J by 4 bases; bases unmatched to a gene: 7. CDR3 length: 14 amino acids, cysteine to phenylalanine. The DNA shown is the 42-base CDR3, in frame from base 1. In total, just over 650 healthy bone marrow donors made up the cohort. All cohort members were sampled while nominally healthy, although unrecorded immune exposures were likely present. The donor was CMV seropositive and belonged to the group of about 290 seropositive cohort members. A peripheral blood sample was collected from each donor, and TCR beta sequencing was performed on peripheral blood mononuclear cells. Genomic DNA was extracted from the blood cell samples with the Qiagen DNeasy Blood Extraction Kit.

The material sequenced was PBMCs. The rearranged chain carries TRBV19 and TRBJ1-2, with 7 middle bases fitting TRBD1. The sequence derives from a middle-aged man in good health and CMV-seropositive. CDR3 loop: CASSFSGTAYGYTF. The nucleotides are TGTGCCAGTAGTTTCTCCGGGACAGCCTATGGCTACACCTTC.